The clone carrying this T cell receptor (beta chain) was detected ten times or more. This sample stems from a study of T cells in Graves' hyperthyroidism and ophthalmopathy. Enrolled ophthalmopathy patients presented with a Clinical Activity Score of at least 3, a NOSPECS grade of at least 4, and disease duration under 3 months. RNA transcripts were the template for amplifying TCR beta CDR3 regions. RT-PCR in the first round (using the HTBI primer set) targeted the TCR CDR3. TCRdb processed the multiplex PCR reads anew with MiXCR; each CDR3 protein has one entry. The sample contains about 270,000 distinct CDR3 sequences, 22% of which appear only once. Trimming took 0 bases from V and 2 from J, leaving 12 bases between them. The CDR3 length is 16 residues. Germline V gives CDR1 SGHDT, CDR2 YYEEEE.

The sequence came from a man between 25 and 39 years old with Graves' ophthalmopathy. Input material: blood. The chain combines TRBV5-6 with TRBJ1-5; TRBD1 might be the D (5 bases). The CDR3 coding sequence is TGTGCCAGCAGCTTGGCGGGGGGATTAGGCAATCAGCCCCAGCATTTT. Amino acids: CASSLAGGLGNQPQHF.